A few counts support the clone carrying this TCR beta chain. CDR3 length equals 15 residues. Germline V gene lookup returns CDR1 MGHRA and CDR2 YSYEKL. Trimming at V came to 6 bases and at J to 3 bases, leaving 10 bases not matched to a gene. These data come from a study of human T cells and chemical hapten exposure. Time point denoted: patch test 2, 6 weeks after DPC sensitization. Treatment given: therapeutic diphenylcyclopropenone sensitization with weekly scalp DPC. MiXCR, run by TCRdb on the RACE reads, gives a single entry per CDR3 protein. The data hold about 70,000 distinct CDR3 sequences, with roughly 8.5% observed a single time.

The starting material was whole blood, obtained in connection with sensitization to the hapten diphenylcyclopropenone (DPC). The chain links TRBV4-1 to TRBJ1-1, with 7 bases that match TRBD1. This receptor was taken from a woman between 50 and 59 years old with alopecia areata. Some clones in this sample may be carry-over from other donors' samples. CDR3 in amino acids: CASSRGQEGYTEAFF. The CDR3 region has the DNA TGCGCCAGCAGTCGCGGACAGGAGGGATACACTGAAGCTTTCTTT.